This T cell receptor beta chain is from a study of early T cells in non-severe SARS-CoV-2 infection. The wider study: RNA in bulk from unsorted whole blood was sequenced, and chains were unpaired. General study results and limits: VDJdb-based matching was biased toward anti-spike CD8 responses and missed private and CD4 specificities.

As part of library construction, unique molecular identifiers were attached to individual cDNA molecules. TCRdb passed the 5' RACE reads through MiXCR, listing each CDR3 protein once. The profile covers 50,000 to 80,000 distinct CDR3 sequences, with over 4% appearing a single time and 4.5% to 5.5% taken by the ten largest. This clonotype was seen many times. Its antigen remains unknown. This CDR3 is 14 amino acids long. Germline values: CDR1 MNHEY, CDR2 SMNVEV (reference sequence). With 10 bases removed from V and 2 bases from J, the gap between germline ends came to 16 bases. The chain uses TRBV27 and TRBJ2-3; a possible D gene is TRBD1 (7 bases). The source of this sequence is an adult who was a healthcare worker with PCR-confirmed SARS-CoV-2 infection or an uninfected control (not recorded which). What was sequenced was whole blood. In DNA, the CDR3 is TGTGCCACCCGGGCGGGACAGTTCACAGATACGCAGTATTTT. Residues: CATRAGQFTDTQYF.